The present entry profiles one T cell receptor beta chain with its context. Profiling relied on immunoSEQ multiplex PCR, and the TCRdb table lists in-frame clones only, not all of them. Found here are some 60,000 clones, roughly nine tenths of them singletons; the top ten hold under 4.5%. The data are from a study of OX40 agonist ivuxolimab in advanced cancers. V dropped 5 bases and J dropped 1; count of bases not matched to a gene: 9. The CDR3 spans 16 residues. Germline V gene data show CDR1 as SGHTA and CDR2 as FQGNSA. The TCR sequence derives from an adult with an advanced solid tumor such as melanoma, head and neck, liver or kidney cancer. The V and J genes are TRBV7-2 and TRBJ2-7, with 9 bases matching TRBD2. The source material was CD4+ or CD8+ T cells sorted from blood, sampled in a trial of the OX40 agonist ivuxolimab. CDR3 nucleotide sequence: TGTGCCAGCAGCGCCCACCGAGCGGGGGGATCCTACGAGCAGTACTTC. This codes for CASSAHRAGGSYEQYF.